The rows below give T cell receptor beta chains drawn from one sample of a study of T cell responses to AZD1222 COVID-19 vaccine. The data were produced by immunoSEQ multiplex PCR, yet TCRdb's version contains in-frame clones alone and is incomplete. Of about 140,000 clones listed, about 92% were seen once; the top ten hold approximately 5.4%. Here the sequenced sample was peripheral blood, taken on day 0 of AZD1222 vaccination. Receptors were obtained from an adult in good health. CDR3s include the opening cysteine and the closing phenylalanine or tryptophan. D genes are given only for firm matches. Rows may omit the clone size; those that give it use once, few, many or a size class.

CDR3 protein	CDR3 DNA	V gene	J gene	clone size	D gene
CASSEALNSPLHF	TGTGCCAGCAGTGAAGCGCTCAATTCACCCCTCCACTTT	TRBV6-1	TRBJ1-6	once	-
CASSPDSYNEQFF	TGTGCCAGCTCGCCGGACAGCTACAATGAGCAGTTCTTC	TRBV18	TRBJ2-1	-	-
CASNPGDRSNSPLHF	TGTGCCAGCAACCCCGGAGACAGATCTAATTCACCCCTCCACTTT	TRBV5-6	TRBJ1-6	-	-
CASSQVGYGYTF	TGTGCCAGCAGCCAAGTAGGATATGGCTACACCTTC	TRBV3-1/TRBV3-2	TRBJ1-2	-	-
CACLSGQPYEQYF	TGTGCCTGCCTTTCCGGACAGCCATACGAGCAGTACTTC	TRBV30	TRBJ2-7	-	-
CASSTGGSGYNEQFF	TGTGCCAGCAGCACTGGGGGGAGCGGCTACAATGAGCAGTTCTTC	TRBV9	TRBJ2-1	-	-
CASSVGEGEAFF	TGTGCCAGCAGCGTAGGAGAGGGGGAAGCTTTCTTT	TRBV9	TRBJ1-1	-	-
CASSQDYGPRGQFF	TGCGCCAGCAGCCAAGATTACGGACCCAGAGGGCAGTTCTTC	TRBV4-1	TRBJ2-1	-	-
CASSPRGSYNSPLHF	TGTGCCAGCAGTCCTAGGGGCTCCTATAATTCACCCCTCCACTTT	TRBV3-1/TRBV3-2	TRBJ1-6	-	-
CASSLVSGVNTEAFF	TGTGCCAGCAGCTTAGTCTCCGGGGTGAACACTGAAGCTTTCTTT	TRBV7-9	TRBJ1-1	once	-
CASSLTGRLNEQFF	TGCGCCAGCAGTTTGACAGGGAGGCTAAATGAGCAGTTCTTC	TRBV5-1	TRBJ2-1	-	-
CASTLAGGNNEQFF	TGTGCCAGCACCCTAGCGGGGGGAAACAATGAGCAGTTCTTC	TRBV7-9	TRBJ2-1	-	TRBD2
CASSLTADSGGYTF	TGTGCCAGCAGTTTAACGGCCGACAGTGGGGGCTACACCTTC	TRBV27	TRBJ1-2	-	-
CASSFGREGYGYTF	TGTGCCAGCAGTTTCGGGAGGGAGGGATATGGCTACACCTTC	TRBV27	TRBJ1-2	-	-
CASRDREEDGYTF	TGCGCCAGCAGGGACAGGGAAGAGGATGGCTACACCTTC	TRBV10-1	TRBJ1-2	-	TRBD1
CASSYSGGGPHYEQYF	TGTGCCAGCAGTTACTCTGGCGGGGGCCCTCACTACGAGCAGTACTTC	TRBV6-5	TRBJ2-7	-	-
CASSYGPSSPLHF	TGTGCCAGCAGTTACGGTCCGAGCTCACCCCTCCACTTT	TRBV6-2/TRBV6-3	TRBJ1-6	-	-
CASSLQGYMNTEAFF	TGTGCCAGCAGTTTACAGGGTTATATGAACACTGAAGCTTTCTTT	TRBV27	TRBJ1-1	few	-
CASSVEVAGGLNEQFF	TGTGCCAGCAGCGTAGAGGTAGCGGGGGGGCTTAATGAGCAGTTCTTC	TRBV9	TRBJ2-1	-	TRBD2
CASSLGIPGNTIYF	TGTGCCAGCAGCTTAGGTATTCCGGGAAACACCATATATTTT	TRBV7-2	TRBJ1-3	-	-
CASSLGQSYEQYF	TGTGCCAGCAGTTTAGGGCAGTCCTACGAGCAGTACTTC	TRBV12-3/TRBV12-4	TRBJ2-7	-	-
CASSLRGNYEQYF	TGTGCCAGCAGCTTACGGGGCAACTACGAGCAGTACTTC	TRBV7-8	TRBJ2-7	few	-
CASTNGGGNQPQHF	TGTGCCAGCACCAACGGGGGGGGCAATCAGCCCCAGCATTTT	TRBV6-5	TRBJ1-5	-	-